This T cell receptor (beta chain) was sequenced for a study of blood T cell repertoires in COVID-19. As for the study in general: Both acute and convalescent COVID-19 samples were obtained from the United States, Italy and Spain.

Profiling relied on immunoSEQ multiplex PCR, and the TCRdb table lists in-frame clones only, not all of them. The sample records about 370,000 clones, more than 70% being singletons. CDR1 is SGHTA and CDR2 is FQGTGA in the germline V gene. The CDR3 length is 13 residues. V shed 4 bases and J shed 0 bases, with 6 bases lying between them. The rearrangement joins TRBV7-3 to TRBJ1-1; D is uncertain. The receptor was isolated from a woman under 40 with COVID-19, enrolled during active disease. The sequencing input was peripheral blood. The CDR3 region has the DNA TGTGCCAGCAGCTCCCGGGTGAACACTGAAGCTTTCTTT. Translated: CASSSRVNTEAFF.